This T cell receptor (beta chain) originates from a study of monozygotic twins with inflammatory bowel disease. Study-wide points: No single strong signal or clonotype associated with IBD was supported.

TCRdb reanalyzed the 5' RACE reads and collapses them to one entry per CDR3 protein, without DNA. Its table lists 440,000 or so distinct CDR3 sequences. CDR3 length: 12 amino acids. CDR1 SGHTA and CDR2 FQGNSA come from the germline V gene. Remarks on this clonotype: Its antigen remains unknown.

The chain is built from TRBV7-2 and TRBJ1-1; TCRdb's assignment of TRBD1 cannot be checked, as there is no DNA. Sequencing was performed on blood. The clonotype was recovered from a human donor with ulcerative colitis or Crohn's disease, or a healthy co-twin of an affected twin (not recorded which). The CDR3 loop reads CASSWRQGEAFF.